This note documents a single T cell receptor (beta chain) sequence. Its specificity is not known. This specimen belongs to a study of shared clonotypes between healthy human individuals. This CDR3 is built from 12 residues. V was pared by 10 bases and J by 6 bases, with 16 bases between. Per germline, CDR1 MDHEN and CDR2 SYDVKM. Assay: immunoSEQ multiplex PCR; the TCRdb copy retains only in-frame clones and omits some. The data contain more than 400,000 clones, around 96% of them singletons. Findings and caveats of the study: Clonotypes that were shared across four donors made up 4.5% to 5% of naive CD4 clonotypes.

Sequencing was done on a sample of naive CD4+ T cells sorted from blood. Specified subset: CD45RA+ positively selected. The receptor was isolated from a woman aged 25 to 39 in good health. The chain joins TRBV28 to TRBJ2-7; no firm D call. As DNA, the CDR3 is TGTGCCACCGCTGCGTCAGTATCCGAGCAGTACTTC. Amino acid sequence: CATAASVSEQYF.